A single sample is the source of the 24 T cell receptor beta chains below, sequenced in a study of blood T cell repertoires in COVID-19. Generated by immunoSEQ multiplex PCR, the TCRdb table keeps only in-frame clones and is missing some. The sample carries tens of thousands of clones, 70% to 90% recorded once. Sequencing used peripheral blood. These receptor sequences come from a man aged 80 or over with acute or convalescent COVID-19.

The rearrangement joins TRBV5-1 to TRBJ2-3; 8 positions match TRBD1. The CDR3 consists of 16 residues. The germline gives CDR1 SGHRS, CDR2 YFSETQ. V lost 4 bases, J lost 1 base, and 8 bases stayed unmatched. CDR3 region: CASSTDRVTGTDTQYF. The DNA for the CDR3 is TGCGCCAGCAGCACGGACAGGGTCACGGGCACAGATACGCAGTATTTT.

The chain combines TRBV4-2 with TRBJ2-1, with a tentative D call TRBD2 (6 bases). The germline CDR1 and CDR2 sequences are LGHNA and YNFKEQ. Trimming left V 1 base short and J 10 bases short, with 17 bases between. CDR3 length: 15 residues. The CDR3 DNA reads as TGTGCCAGCAGCCAAGGAACTAGACTAGGAGGGGAGCAGTTCTTC. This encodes CASSQGTRLGGEQFF.

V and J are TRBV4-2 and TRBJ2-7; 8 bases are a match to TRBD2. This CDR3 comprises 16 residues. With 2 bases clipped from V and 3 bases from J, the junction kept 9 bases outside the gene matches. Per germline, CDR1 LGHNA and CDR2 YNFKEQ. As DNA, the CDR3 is TGTGCCAGCAGCCAACGGGGGGGAGGGATGGACTACGAGCAGTACTTC. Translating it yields CASSQRGGGMDYEQYF.

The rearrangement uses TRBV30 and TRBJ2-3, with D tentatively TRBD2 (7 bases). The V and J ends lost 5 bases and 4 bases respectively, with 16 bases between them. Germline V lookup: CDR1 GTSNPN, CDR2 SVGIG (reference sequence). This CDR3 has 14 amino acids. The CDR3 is CAWAPGGGADTQYF. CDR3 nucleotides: TGTGCCTGGGCCCCGGGGGGCGGCGCAGATACGCAGTATTTT.

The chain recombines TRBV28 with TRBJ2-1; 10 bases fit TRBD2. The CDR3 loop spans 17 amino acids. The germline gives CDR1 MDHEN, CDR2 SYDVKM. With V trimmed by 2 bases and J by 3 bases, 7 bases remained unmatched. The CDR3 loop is CASSLSGGAQGYNEQFF. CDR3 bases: TGTGCCAGCAGTTTAAGCGGGGGGGCCCAGGGCTACAATGAGCAGTTCTTC.

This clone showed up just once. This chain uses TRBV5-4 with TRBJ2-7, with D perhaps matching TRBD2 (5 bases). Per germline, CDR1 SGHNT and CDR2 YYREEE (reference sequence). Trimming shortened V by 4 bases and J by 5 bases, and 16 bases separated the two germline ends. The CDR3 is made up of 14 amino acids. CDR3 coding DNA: TGTGCCAGCAGCACCACTAGGATCGGCCACGAGCAGTACTTC. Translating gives CASSTTRIGHEQYF.

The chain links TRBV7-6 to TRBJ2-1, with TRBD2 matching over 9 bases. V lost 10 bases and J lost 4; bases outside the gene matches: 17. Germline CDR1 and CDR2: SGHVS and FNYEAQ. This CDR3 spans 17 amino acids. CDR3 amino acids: CATMSGSSGAAYNEQFF. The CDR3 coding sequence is TGTGCCACGATGTCCGGGTCTAGCGGGGCTGCTTACAATGAGCAGTTCTTC.

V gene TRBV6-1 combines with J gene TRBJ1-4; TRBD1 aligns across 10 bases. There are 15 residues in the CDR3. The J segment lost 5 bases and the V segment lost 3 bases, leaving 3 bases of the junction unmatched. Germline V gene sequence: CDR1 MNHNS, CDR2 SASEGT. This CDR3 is CASSEPGQGNEKLFF. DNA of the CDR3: TGTGCCAGCAGTGAGCCGGGACAGGGGAATGAAAAACTGTTTTTT.

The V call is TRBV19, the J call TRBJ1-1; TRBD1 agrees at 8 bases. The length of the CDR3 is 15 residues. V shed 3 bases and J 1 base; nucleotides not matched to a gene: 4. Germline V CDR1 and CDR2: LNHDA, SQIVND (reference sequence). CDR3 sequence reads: CASSIQGAGNTEAFF. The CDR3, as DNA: TGTGCCAGTAGTATTCAGGGGGCCGGGAACACTGAAGCTTTCTTT.

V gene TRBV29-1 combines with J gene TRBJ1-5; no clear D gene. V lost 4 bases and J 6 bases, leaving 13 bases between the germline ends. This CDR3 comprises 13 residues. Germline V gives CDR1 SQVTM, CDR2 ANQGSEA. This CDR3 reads CSVGEGVGQPQHF. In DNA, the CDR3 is TGCAGCGTTGGGGAGGGTGTCGGTCAGCCCCAGCATTTT.

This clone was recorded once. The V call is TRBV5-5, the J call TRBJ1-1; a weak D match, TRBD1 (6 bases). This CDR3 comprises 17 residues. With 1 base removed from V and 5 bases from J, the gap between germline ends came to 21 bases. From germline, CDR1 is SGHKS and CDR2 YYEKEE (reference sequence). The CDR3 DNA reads TGTGCCAGCAGCTTGTCAGCCGGTCACAGGGACAAGACTGAAGCTTTCTTT. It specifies CASSLSAGHRDKTEAFF. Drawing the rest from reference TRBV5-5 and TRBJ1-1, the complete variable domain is DAGVTQSPTHLIKTRGQQVTLRCSPISGHKSVSWYQQVLGQGPQFIFQYYEKEERGRGNFPDRFSARQFPNYSSELNVNALLLGDSALYLCASSLSAGHRDKTEAFFGQGTRLTVV.

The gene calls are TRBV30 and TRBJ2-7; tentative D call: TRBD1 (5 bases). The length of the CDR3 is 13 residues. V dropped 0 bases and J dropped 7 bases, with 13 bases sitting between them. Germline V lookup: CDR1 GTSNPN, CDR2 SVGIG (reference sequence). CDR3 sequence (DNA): TGTGCCTGGAGTGTCAATGCCAGGACAGAGCAGTACTTC. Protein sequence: CAWSVNARTEQYF. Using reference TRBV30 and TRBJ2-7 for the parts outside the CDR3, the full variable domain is SQTIHQWPATLVQPVGSPLSLECTVEGTSNPNLYWYRQAAGRGLQLLFYSVGIGQISSEVPQNLSASRPQDRQFILSSKKLLLSDSGFYLCAWSVNARTEQYFGPGTRLTVT.

CDR3: CASSLEPRSPLHF. The CDR3 DNA sequence: TGTGCCAGCAGCTTAGAGCCGCGGTCACCCCTCCACTTT. The V gene is TRBV11-3, the J gene TRBJ1-6; no clear D. The CDR3 consists of 13 residues. Trimming took off 0 bases at V and 10 bases at J, with 7 bases between the two ends. CDR1 SGHNT and CDR2 YENEEA come from the germline V gene.

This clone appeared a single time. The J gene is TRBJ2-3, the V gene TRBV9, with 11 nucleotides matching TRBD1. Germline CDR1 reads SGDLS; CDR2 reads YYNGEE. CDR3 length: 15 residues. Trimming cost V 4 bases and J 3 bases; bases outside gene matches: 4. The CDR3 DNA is TGTGCCAGCAGCCGGACAGGGGGCCTTACAGATACGCAGTATTTT. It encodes CASSRTGGLTDTQYF.

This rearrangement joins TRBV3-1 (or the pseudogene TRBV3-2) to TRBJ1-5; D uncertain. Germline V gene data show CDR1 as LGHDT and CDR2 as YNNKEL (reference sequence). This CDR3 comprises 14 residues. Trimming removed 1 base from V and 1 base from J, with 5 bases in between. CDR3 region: CASSQGSSNQPQHF. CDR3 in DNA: TGTGCCAGCAGCCAAGGGAGCAGCAATCAGCCCCAGCATTTT.

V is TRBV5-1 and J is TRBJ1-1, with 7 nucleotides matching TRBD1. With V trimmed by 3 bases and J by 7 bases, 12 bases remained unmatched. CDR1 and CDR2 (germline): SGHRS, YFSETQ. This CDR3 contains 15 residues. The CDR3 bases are TGCGCCAGCAGCTCACCAGCTAACAGGGGAGGTGAAGCTTTCTTT. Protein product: CASSSPANRGGEAFF.

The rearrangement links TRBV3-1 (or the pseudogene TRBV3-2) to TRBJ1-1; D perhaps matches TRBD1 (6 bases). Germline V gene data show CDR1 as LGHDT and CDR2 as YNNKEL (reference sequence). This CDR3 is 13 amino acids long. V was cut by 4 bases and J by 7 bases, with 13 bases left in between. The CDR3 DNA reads TGTGCCAGCAGCCCCGGGACAACTAATGAAGCTTTCTTT. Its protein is CASSPGTTNEAFF.

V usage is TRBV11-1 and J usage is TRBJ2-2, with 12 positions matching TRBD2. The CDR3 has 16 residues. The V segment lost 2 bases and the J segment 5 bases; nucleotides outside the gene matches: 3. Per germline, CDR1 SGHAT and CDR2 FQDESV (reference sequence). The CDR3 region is CASSLLAGGWTGELFF. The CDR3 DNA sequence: TGTGCCAGCAGCTTACTAGCGGGGGGGTGGACCGGGGAGCTGTTTTTT. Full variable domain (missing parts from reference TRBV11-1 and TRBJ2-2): EAEVAQSPRYKITEKSQAVAFWCDPISGHATLYWYRQILGQGPELLVQFQDESVVDDSQLPKDRFSAERLKGVDSTLKIQPAELGDSAMYLCASSLLAGGWTGELFFGEGSRLTVL.

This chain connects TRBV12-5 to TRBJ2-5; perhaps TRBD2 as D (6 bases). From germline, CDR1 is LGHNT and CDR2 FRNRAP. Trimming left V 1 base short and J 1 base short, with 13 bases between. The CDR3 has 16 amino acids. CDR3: CASGLGTPGSQETQYF. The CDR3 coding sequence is TGTGCTAGTGGTTTGGGCACCCCCGGGAGCCAAGAGACCCAGTACTTC.

The CDR3 nucleotides are TGTGCCAGCAGCCAAGTCGAGGGGAGGTATGGCTACACCTTC. Protein sequence: CASSQVEGRYGYTF. V is TRBV3-1 (or the pseudogene TRBV3-2) and J is TRBJ1-2; TRBD1 is a possible D gene (5 bases). The CDR3 runs to 14 residues. The ends were cut back, 1 base at V and 5 bases at J, with 11 bases in the middle. Germline CDR1 LGHDT, CDR2 YNNKEL (reference sequence).

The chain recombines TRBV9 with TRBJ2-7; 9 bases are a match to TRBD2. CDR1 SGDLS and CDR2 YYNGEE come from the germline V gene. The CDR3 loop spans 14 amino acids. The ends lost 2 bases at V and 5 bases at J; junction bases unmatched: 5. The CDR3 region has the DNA TGTGCCAGCAGCGTGACTAGCGGAGTCCACGAGCAGTACTTC. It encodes CASSVTSGVHEQYF.

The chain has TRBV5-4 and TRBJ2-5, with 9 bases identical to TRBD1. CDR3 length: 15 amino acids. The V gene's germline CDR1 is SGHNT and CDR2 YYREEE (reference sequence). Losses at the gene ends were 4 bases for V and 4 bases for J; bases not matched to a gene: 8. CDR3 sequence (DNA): TGTGCCAGCAGCCGGACAGGGGATATGATAGAGACCCAGTACTTC. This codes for CASSRTGDMIETQYF.

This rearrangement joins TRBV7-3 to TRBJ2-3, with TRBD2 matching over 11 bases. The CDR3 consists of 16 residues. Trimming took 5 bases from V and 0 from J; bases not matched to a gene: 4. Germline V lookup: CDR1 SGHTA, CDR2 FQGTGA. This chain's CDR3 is CASSARLAGSTDTQYF. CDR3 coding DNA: TGTGCCAGCAGCGCACGACTAGCGGGGAGCACAGATACGCAGTATTTT.

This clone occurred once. This CDR3 reads CASRGQGNYEQYF. Here the CDR3 DNA reads TGTGCCAGCAGAGGACAGGGAAATTACGAGCAGTACTTC. This chain joins TRBV2 and TRBJ2-7; 8 bases line up with TRBD1. Per the germline V gene, CDR1 is SNHLY and CDR2 is FYNNEI. This CDR3 has 13 residues. J was trimmed by 4 bases and V by 6 bases; bases with no gene match: 5.